This is a list of T cell receptor beta chains from one sample in a study of OX40 agonist ivuxolimab in advanced cancers. Clones were read by immunoSEQ multiplex PCR, and TCRdb kept only the in-frame ones, dropping some. The sample has about 91,000 clones; about nine tenths are singletons. Sequenced material: CD4+ or CD8+ T cells sorted from blood, taken in a trial of the OX40 agonist ivuxolimab. The receptor set was obtained from an adult with an advanced solid tumor such as melanoma, head and neck, liver or kidney cancer. The CDR3 runs from the conserved cysteine through the conserved F or W. D genes are given only for firm matches. Not all rows give a size; the values are once, few, many and, for expanded clones, a class.

D,V,size,J,CDR3,DNA
-,TRBV6-5,once,TRBJ2-5,CASSYGPPGEETQYF,TGTGCCAGCAGTTACGGGCCTCCCGGGGAAGAGACCCAGTACTTC
-,TRBV5-1,-,TRBJ2-3,CASSLASSSYSTDTQYF,TGCGCCAGCAGCTTGGCCAGCTCTTCCTATAGCACAGATACGCAGTATTTT
TRBD1,TRBV7-9,-,TRBJ2-5,CASSLVGQGTAETQYF,TGTGCCAGCAGCTTAGTTGGACAGGGGACTGCAGAGACCCAGTACTTC
-,TRBV7-6,-,TRBJ2-3,CASSLAGPGTGTQYF,TGTGCCAGCAGCTTAGCGGGCCCCGGAACGGGCACGCAGTATTTT
TRBD1,TRBV18,-,TRBJ1-4,CASSPDGTVGEKLFF,TGTGCCAGCTCACCTGACGGGACAGTCGGCGAAAAACTGTTTTTT
TRBD2,TRBV5-1,-,TRBJ2-1,CASGGLAGEREQFF,TGCGCCAGTGGGGGACTAGCGGGAGAGAGGGAGCAGTTCTTC
TRBD1,TRBV29-1,-,TRBJ1-1,CSVQATGTNTEAFF,TGCAGCGTTCAAGCGACAGGGACGAACACTGAAGCTTTCTTT
TRBD2,TRBV28,-,TRBJ2-3,CASSSPAGRTDTQYF,TGTGCCAGCAGTTCCCCAGCGGGACGAACAGATACGCAGTATTTT
TRBD2,TRBV10-3,-,TRBJ2-1,CAISAVAGGLYEQFF,TGTGCCATCAGTGCGGTGGCGGGAGGGTTGTATGAGCAGTTCTTC
-,TRBV6-1,-,TRBJ1-5,CASSVTRIAAQHF,TGTGCCAGCAGTGTTACCAGAATAGCAGCCCAGCATTTT
TRBD2,TRBV9,-,TRBJ2-7,CASSVGGSGAYEQYF,TGTGCCAGCAGCGTAGGTGGTAGCGGGGCCTACGAGCAGTACTTC
-,TRBV7-9,-,TRBJ1-1,CASSFAGGIDTEAFF,TGTGCCAGCAGCTTCGCGGGGGGCATCGACACTGAAGCTTTCTTT
-,TRBV11-3,-,TRBJ1-2,CASSSVGAWGYTF,TGTGCCAGCAGCTCCGTGGGGGCATGGGGCTACACCTTC
-,TRBV4-2,-,TRBJ2-1,CASSQGDRLDEQFF,TGTGCCAGCAGCCAAGGGGACCGCCTGGATGAGCAGTTCTTC
-,TRBV5-4,-,TRBJ2-7,CASSRGPTNYEQYF,TGTGCCAGCAGCCGGGGACCCACAAATTACGAGCAGTACTTC
TRBD2,TRBV6-5,-,TRBJ2-7,CASSPGGVHEQYF,TGTGCCAGCAGCCCCGGGGGGGTACACGAGCAGTACTTC
TRBD2,TRBV7-8,-,TRBJ2-3,CASSLESGLVGDTQYF,TGTGCCAGCAGCTTAGAGTCGGGACTAGTGGGCGATACGCAGTATTTT
TRBD2,TRBV5-4,-,TRBJ2-5,CASSWTSLQETQYF,TGTGCCAGCAGCTGGACTAGCCTTCAAGAGACCCAGTACTTC
-,TRBV5-1,-,TRBJ2-3,CASSSRLDTTDTQYF,TGCGCCAGCAGCAGTAGACTAGATACCACAGATACGCAGTATTTT
TRBD2,TRBV7-9,-,TRBJ2-7,CASSSRSFLAGASYEQYF,TGTGCCAGCAGCTCGAGATCCTTTCTAGCGGGAGCCTCCTACGAGCAGTACTTC
TRBD1,TRBV5-1,-,TRBJ1-2,CASNRDREDGYTF,TGCGCCAGCAACAGGGACAGAGAAGATGGCTACACCTTC
TRBD1,TRBV7-2,once,TRBJ1-5,CASSSRGGQPQHF,TGTGCCAGCAGCTCCAGGGGGGGTCAGCCCCAGCATTTT
-,TRBV6-1,-,TRBJ2-2,CAGLPGHSGTGELFF,TGTGCCGGACTTCCGGGACACTCGGGAACCGGGGAGCTGTTTTTT
-,TRBV5-1,-,TRBJ2-4,CASSLAREDIQYF,TGCGCCAGCAGCTTGGCCAGGGAAGACATTCAGTACTTC
-,TRBV2,-,TRBJ1-2,CASSGANYGYTF,TGTGCCAGCAGTGGGGCGAACTATGGCTACACCTTC
-,TRBV5-1,-,TRBJ1-1,CATRHDTSRPEAFF,TGCGCCACCCGACACGACACGTCGCGCCCTGAAGCTTTCTTT
TRBD1,TRBV19,-,TRBJ1-5,CASRRGTDQPQHF,TGTGCCAGTAGGCGGGGGACAGATCAGCCCCAGCATTTT
TRBD2,TRBV2,-,TRBJ2-2,CASGESGRGTGELFF,TGTGCCAGCGGGGAGAGCGGGAGAGGGACCGGGGAGCTGTTTTTT
-,TRBV15,-,TRBJ2-5,CATSRQGWETQYF,TGTGCCACCAGCAGACAGGGATGGGAGACCCAGTACTTC
-,TRBV7-9,-,TRBJ2-3,CASSFLARGGVTDTQYF,TGTGCCAGCAGCTTCTTAGCCAGGGGAGGCGTCACAGATACGCAGTATTTT
-,TRBV6-1,-,TRBJ2-7,CASSEALGYEQYF,TGTGCCAGCAGTGAAGCGCTCGGCTACGAGCAGTACTTC
-,TRBV6-5,-,TRBJ1-3,CASSWSSGNTIYF,TGTGCCAGTTCTTGGAGCTCTGGAAACACCATATATTTT
TRBD1,TRBV19,-,TRBJ2-2,CASRGPRTGWDTGELFF,TGTGCCAGTAGAGGGCCAAGGACAGGGTGGGATACCGGGGAGCTGTTTTTT
-,TRBV19,-,TRBJ2-7,CASSPAWGEMYEQYF,TGTGCCAGTAGTCCGGCTTGGGGGGAGATGTACGAGCAGTACTTC
TRBD2,TRBV6-1,-,TRBJ2-1,CASSGPGGSGRDYNEQFF,TGTGCCAGCAGTGGACCAGGGGGTAGCGGGAGGGACTACAATGAGCAGTTCTTC
-,TRBV25-1,-,TRBJ2-7,CASSDLRDITTYEQYF,TGTGCCAGCAGTGATCTGAGGGACATAACTACCTACGAGCAGTACTTC
TRBD1,TRBV6-1,-,TRBJ2-3,CASSTQGADTQYF,TGTGCCAGCAGTACACAGGGGGCAGATACGCAGTATTTT
-,TRBV5-1,-,TRBJ1-1,CASTSGHTNTEAFF,TGCGCCAGCACTTCAGGCCATACGAACACTGAAGCTTTCTTT
-,TRBV9,-,TRBJ2-1,CASSLSGSRSYNEQFF,TGTGCCAGCAGTCTCTCAGGATCTCGATCCTACAATGAGCAGTTCTTC